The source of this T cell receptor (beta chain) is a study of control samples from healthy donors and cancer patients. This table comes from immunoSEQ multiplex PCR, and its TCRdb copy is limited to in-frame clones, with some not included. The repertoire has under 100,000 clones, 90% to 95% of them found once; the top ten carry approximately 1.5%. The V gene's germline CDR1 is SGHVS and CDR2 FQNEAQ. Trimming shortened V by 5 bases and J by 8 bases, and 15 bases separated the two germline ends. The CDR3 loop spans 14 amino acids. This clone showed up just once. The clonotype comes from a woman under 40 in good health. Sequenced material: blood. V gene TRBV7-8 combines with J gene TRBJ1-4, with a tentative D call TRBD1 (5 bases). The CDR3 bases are TGTGCCAGCAGCGGAGATAACTGGGGGGAAAAACTGTTTTTT. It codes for CASSGDNWGEKLFF.